One and the same sample provided the 4 T cell receptor beta chains below, sequenced in a study of OX40 agonist ivuxolimab in advanced cancers. The protocol was immunoSEQ multiplex PCR, while the TCRdb copy is restricted to in-frame clones and leaves out a portion. The table shows some 9,300 clones, with less than 65% occurring only once. Sequenced here: CD4+ or CD8+ T cells sorted from blood, sampled in a trial of the OX40 agonist ivuxolimab. The source of these receptors is an adult with an advanced solid tumor such as melanoma, head and neck, liver or kidney cancer.

The chain links TRBV4-1 to TRBJ2-1, with 7 nucleotides matching TRBD2. V lost 4 bases to trimming and J lost 4 bases; unmatched junction nucleotides: 7. The CDR3 runs 15 residues. Germline lookup yields CDR1 MGHRA and CDR2 YSYEKL. CDR3 bases: TGCGCCAGCAGCCCCCTAGCGGCCCTATACAATGAGCAGTTCTTC. Translating it yields CASSPLAALYNEQFF.

This rearrangement joins TRBV5-4 to TRBJ2-1, with D tentatively TRBD2 (5 bases). Germline V CDR1 and CDR2: SGHNT, YYREEE (reference sequence). V shed 3 bases and J shed 6 bases, with 25 bases lying between them. CDR3 size: 18 residues. The CDR3 region is CASSWTGSFLPAGNEQFF. DNA for the CDR3: TGTGCCAGCAGCTGGACTGGGTCTTTCCTTCCGGCGGGCAATGAGCAGTTCTTC.

This sequence joins TRBV11-2 and TRBJ2-1; 14 nucleotides align to TRBD2. J lost 4 bases, V lost 7 bases, and 12 bases had no gene match. The CDR3 has 18 residues. Per the germline V gene, CDR1 is SGHAT and CDR2 is FQNNGV. Here the CDR3 reads CASTAPGLAGDRYNEQFF. For the CDR3, the DNA is TGTGCCAGCACCGCCCCGGGACTAGCGGGAGATCGGTACAATGAGCAGTTCTTC.

The chain uses TRBV7-3 and TRBJ2-1; tentatively, D is TRBD1 (6 bases). The germline V gene has CDR1 SGHTA and CDR2 FQGTGA. The CDR3 is 17 amino acids. V was cut by 4 bases and J by 0 bases, with 16 bases left in between. In DNA form, the CDR3 reads TGTGCCAGCAGCTCTCGGACAGTCCGTAGCTCCTACAATGAGCAGTTCTTC. It codes for CASSSRTVRSSYNEQFF. Drawing the rest from reference TRBV7-3 and TRBJ2-1, the complete variable domain is GAGVSQTPSNKVTEKGKYVELRCDPISGHTALYWYRQSLGQGPEFLIYFQGTGAADDSGLPNDRFFAVRPEGSVSTLKIQRTERGDSAVYLCASSSRTVRSSYNEQFFGPGTRLTVL.